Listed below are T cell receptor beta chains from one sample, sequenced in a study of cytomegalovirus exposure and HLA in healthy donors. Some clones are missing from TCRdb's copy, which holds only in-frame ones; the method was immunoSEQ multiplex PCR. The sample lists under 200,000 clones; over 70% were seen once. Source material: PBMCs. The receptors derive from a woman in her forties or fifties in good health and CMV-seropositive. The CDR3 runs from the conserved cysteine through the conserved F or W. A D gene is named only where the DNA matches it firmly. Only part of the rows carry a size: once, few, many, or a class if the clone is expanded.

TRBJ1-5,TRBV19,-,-,TGTGCCAGTAGTATGGGAGTTCTCGGGTCGGGGCCCCAGCATTTT,CASSMGVLGSGPQHF
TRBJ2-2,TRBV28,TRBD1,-,TGTGCCAGCACAGTATGGACAGGGGGTGTCGGGGAGCTGTTTTTT,CASTVWTGGVGELFF
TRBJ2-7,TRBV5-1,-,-,TGCGCCAGCAGCCGACCCCCACAGGACGAGCAGTACTTC,CASSRPPQDEQYF
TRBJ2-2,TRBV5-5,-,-,TGTGCCAGCAGCTTAGGACAGATGGGTGGCACCGGGGAGCTGTTTTTT,CASSLGQMGGTGELFF
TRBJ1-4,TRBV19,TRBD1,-,TGTGCCAGTAGAACCGGACAGGGGGCGTTGGATGAAAAACTGTTTTTT,CASRTGQGALDEKLFF
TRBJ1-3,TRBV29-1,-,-,TGCAGCGTTGAAGACGGGGGGTCTGGAAACACCATATATTTT,CSVEDGGSGNTIYF
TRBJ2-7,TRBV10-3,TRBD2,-,TGTGCCATCAGCGGGACTAGCTCCTACGAGCAGTACTTC,CAISGTSSYEQYF
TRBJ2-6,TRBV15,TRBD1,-,TGTGCCACCAGCAGAGATAGACAGGGTGCCAACGTCCTGACTTTC,CATSRDRQGANVLTF
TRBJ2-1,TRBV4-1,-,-,TGCGCCAGCAGCCTCCGGCAGGAAGGTCACAATGAGCAGTTCTTC,CASSLRQEGHNEQFF
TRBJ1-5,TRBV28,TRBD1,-,TGTGCCAGCAGTTGGACAGGGGGAAACAATCAGCCCCAGCATTTT,CASSWTGGNNQPQHF
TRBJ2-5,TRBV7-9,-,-,TGTGCCAGCAGCCCGAGCCAGGGGGGTCGGGAGACCCAGTACTTC,CASSPSQGGRETQYF
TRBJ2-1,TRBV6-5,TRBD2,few,TGTGCCAGCAGCCCCAGGGAGCGGGAGGGCCCTGAGCAGTTCTTC,CASSPREREGPEQFF
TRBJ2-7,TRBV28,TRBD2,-,TGTGCCAGCAGTTCCCGGCGTAGCGGGATTTCTGGTGAGCAGTACTTC,CASSSRRSGISGEQYF
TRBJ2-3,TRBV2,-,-,TGTGCCAGCAGTGAATATGGCGGATCGTACCGCACAGATACGCAGTATTTT,CASSEYGGSYRTDTQYF
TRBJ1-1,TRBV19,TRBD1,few,TGTGCCAGTAGTTCCCGGGACAGTTTTAGAACCACTGAAGCTTTCTTT,CASSSRDSFRTTEAFF
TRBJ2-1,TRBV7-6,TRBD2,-,TGTGCCAGCAGCCTGAACCCGGGACTAGCGGGAGATGAGCAGTTCTTC,CASSLNPGLAGDEQFF
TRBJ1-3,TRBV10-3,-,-,TGTGCCATCACGCAGTCTCCCTCTGGAAACACCATATATTTT,CAITQSPSGNTIYF
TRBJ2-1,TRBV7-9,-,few,TGTGCCAGCAGCCCCGGACACAGCTCCTACAATGAGCAGTTCTTC,CASSPGHSSYNEQFF
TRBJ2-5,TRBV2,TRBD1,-,TGTGCCAGCAGGTCTGACAGGGGGCGTGAGACCCAGTACTTC,CASRSDRGRETQYF
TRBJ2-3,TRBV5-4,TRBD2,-,TGTGCCAGCAGCTTGGCGCAGGTGGGGGGGGATACGCAGTATTTT,CASSLAQVGGDTQYF
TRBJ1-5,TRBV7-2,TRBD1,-,TGTGCCAGCAGCTTATTGGGGACAGGGGGACAGCCCCAGCATTTT,CASSLLGTGGQPQHF
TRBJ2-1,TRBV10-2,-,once,TGCGCCAGCAGTGCTAAACAGTCCTACAATGAGCAGTTCTTC,CASSAKQSYNEQFF
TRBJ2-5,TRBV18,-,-,TGTGCCAGCTCACCTTCCCAGGCCGGCCAAGAGACCCAGTACTTC,CASSPSQAGQETQYF
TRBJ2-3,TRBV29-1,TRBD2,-,TGCAGCGTGGGGACTAGAGTCACAGATACGCAGTATTTT,CSVGTRVTDTQYF
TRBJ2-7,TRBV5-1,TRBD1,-,TGCGCCAGCAGCTTGGGACAGGGGAACGAGCAGTACTTC,CASSLGQGNEQYF
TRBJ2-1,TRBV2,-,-,TGTGCCAGCAGTGAAAAGCGAGGATCCTACAATGAGCAGTTCTTC,CASSEKRGSYNEQFF
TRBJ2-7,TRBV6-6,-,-,TGTGCCAGCAGTCCCCCGTCCTCCTACGAGCAGTACTTC,CASSPPSSYEQYF
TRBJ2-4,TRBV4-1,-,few,TGCGCCAGCAGCCAAGGATACGGAAACATTCAGTACTTC,CASSQGYGNIQYF
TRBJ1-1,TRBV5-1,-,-,TGCGCCAGCAGCTTGGGAGGTCTGAACACTGAAGCTTTCTTT,CASSLGGLNTEAFF
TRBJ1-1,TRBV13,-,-,TGTGCCAGCAGCGATTCACAGGGGAACACTGAAGCTTTCTTT,CASSDSQGNTEAFF
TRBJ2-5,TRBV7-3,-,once,TGTGCCAGCAGCTTAATGGCAGGGGCCGGGAAGACCCAGTACTTC,CASSLMAGAGKTQYF
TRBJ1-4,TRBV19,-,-,TGTGCCAGTAGTGTTAACAGGGCCCGTAATGAAAAACTGTTTTTT,CASSVNRARNEKLFF
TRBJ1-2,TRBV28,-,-,TGTGCCAGCAGTTTACCCCCGGACAAAGGCTACACCTTC,CASSLPPDKGYTF
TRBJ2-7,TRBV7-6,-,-,TGTGCCAGCAGCTTAGGGACAGTTTCCTACGAGCAGTACTTC,CASSLGTVSYEQYF
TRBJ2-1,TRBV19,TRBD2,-,TGTGCCAGTAGTCCTAGGGAGGGCCAGGATGAGCAGTTCTTC,CASSPREGQDEQFF
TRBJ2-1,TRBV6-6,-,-,TGTGCCAGCAGTCCTCGGGGGGCGGGATGGTATGAGCAGTTCTTC,CASSPRGAGWYEQFF
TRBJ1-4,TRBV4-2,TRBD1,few,TGTGCCAGCCAACGACAGGGTGAAAAACTGTTTTTT,CASQRQGEKLFF
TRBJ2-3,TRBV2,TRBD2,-,TGTGCCAGCAGTTCCAGGGGGAGCGGGGGGGCAGAAGATACGCAGTATTTT,CASSSRGSGGAEDTQYF
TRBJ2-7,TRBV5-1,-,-,TGCGCCAGCAGCTCCGGGACATCGAAATACGAGCAGTACTTC,CASSSGTSKYEQYF
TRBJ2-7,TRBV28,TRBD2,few,TGTGCCAGCCGCTCCTGGACAGGCGCTAGCGGGATCTCCTACGAGCAGTACTTC,CASRSWTGASGISYEQYF
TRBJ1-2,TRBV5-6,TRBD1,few,TGTGCCAGCAGCGAAATGACAGGGAATTTACCCGGCTACACCTTC,CASSEMTGNLPGYTF
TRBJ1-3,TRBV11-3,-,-,TGTGCCAGCAGCTTAGATGGGGCAGAGAGCTCTGGAAACACCATATATTTT,CASSLDGAESSGNTIYF
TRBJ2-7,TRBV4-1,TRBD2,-,TGCGCCAGCAGCCCTACTAGCGTGTCCTACGAGCAGTACTTC,CASSPTSVSYEQYF
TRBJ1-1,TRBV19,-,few,TGTGCCAGTAGTATGCGCCAGGAGAACACTGAAGCTTTCTTT,CASSMRQENTEAFF
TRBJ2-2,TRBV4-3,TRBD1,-,TGCGCCAGCAGCGCGCAACCGGGACAGGCGAGGAACACCGGGGAGCTGTTTTTT,CASSAQPGQARNTGELFF
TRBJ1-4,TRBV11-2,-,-,TGTGCCAGCAGCCGCCGGGGAGGGCTCGAAAAACTGTTTTTT,CASSRRGGLEKLFF
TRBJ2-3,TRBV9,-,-,TGTGCCAGCAGCACTACAGATACGCAGTATTTT,CASSTTDTQYF
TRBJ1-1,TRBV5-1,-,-,TGCGCCAGCAGGGAGGGCCCGACCACTGAAGCTTTCTTT,CASREGPTTEAFF
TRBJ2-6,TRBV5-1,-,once,TGCGCCAGCAGCTGGACTTCCGGCTCTGGGGCCAACGTCCTGACTTTC,CASSWTSGSGANVLTF
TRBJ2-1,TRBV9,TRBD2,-,TGTGCCAGCAGCGTAGGGGAGGGGAGATACAATGAGCAGTTCTTC,CASSVGEGRYNEQFF
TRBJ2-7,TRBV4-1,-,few,TGCGCCAGCAGCCAAGTGGAACCGGGCTACGAGCAGTACTTC,CASSQVEPGYEQYF
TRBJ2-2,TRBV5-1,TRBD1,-,TGCGCCAGCAAGGCGGACAGGGGATTATTGGCCGGGGAGCTGTTTTTT,CASKADRGLLAGELFF
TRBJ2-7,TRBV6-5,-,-,TGTGCCAGCAAGAGGGCAACTTACGAGCAGTACTTC,CASKRATYEQYF
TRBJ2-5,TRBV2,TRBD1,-,TGTGCCAGCGACAGGGGTCAAGAGACCCAGTACTTC,CASDRGQETQYF
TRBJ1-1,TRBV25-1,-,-,TGTGCCAGCAGGGGGGGATGGCCGGGGGGCACTGAAGCTTTCTTT,CASRGGWPGGTEAFF
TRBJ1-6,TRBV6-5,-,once,TGTGCCAGCAGGCCTGAGAATAATTCACCCCTCCACTTT,CASRPENNSPLHF
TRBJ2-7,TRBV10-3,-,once,TGTGCCTCCGCCGCCTCTCAGGGGTCCCCCTACGAGCAGTACTTC,CASAASQGSPYEQYF
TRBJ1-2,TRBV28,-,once,TGTGCCAGCAGTTTTATCCCGTCAATGGAGAGGAGCTTCTATGGCTACACCTTC,CASSFIPSMERSFYGYTF
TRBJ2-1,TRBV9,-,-,TGTGCCAGCGATCATAGGGCGGGCCCTGTCGTGGGGTCCTACAATGAGCAGTTCTTC,CASDHRAGPVVGSYNEQFF